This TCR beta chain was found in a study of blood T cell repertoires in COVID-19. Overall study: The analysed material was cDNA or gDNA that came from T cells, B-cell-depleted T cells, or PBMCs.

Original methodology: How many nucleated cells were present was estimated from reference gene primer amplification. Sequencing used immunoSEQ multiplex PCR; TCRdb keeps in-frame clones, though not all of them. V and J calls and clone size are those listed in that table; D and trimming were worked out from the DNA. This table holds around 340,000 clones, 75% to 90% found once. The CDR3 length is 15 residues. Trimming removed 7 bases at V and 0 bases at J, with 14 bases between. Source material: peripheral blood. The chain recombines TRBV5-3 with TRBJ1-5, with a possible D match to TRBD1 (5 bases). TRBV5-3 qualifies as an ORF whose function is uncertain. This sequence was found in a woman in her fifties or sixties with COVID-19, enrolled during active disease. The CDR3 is CARGGGRSSNQPQHF. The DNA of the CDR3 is TGTGCCAGAGGTGGGGGGAGGTCTAGCAATCAGCCCCAGCATTTT.